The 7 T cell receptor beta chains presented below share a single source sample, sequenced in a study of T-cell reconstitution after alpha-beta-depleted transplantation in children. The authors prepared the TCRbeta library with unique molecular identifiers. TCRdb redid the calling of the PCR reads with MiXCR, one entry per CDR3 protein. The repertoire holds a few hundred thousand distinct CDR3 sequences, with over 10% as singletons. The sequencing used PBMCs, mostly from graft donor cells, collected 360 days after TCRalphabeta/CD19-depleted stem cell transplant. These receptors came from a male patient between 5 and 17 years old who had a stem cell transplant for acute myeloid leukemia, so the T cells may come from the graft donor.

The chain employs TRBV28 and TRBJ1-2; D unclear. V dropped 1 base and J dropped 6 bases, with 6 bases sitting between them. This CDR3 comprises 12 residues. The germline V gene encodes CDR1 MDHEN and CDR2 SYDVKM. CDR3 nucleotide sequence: TGTGCCAGCAGTTTATCCATGGATGGCTACACCTTC. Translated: CASSLSMDGYTF.

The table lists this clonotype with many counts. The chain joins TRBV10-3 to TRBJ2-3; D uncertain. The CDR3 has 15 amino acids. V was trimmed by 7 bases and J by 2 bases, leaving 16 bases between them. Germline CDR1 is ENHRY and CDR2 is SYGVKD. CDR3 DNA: TGTGCCATCATGAATGGAGAGACGTCCACAGATACGCAGTATTTT. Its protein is CAIMNGETSTDTQYF.

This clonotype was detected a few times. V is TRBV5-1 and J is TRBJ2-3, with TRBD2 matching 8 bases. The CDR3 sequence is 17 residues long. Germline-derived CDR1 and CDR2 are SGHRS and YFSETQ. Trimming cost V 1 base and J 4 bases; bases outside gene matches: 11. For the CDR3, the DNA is TGCGCCAGCAGCTTGAATCAAGCGGGAGAAATCGCAGATACGCAGTATTTT. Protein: CASSLNQAGEIADTQYF.

CDR3 nucleotide sequence: TGTGCCAGCAGTGAGAAAGGGAAGGGGTTCGGAGCGTGGACCCAGTACTTC. This translates into CASSEKGKGFGAWTQYF. The chain has TRBV2 and TRBJ2-5, with a weak D call TRBD1 (5 bases). The length of the CDR3 is 17 residues. V was clipped by 3 bases and J by 7 bases, with 24 bases between them. Looked up from germline, CDR1 is SNHLY and CDR2 is FYNNEI.

Written as DNA, the CDR3 is TGTGCCAGCAGTTCAGGCGGACAGTACAATCAGCCCCAGCATTTT. Translated: CASSSGGQYNQPQHF. This chain links TRBV28 with TRBJ1-5, with D possibly matching TRBD1 (6 bases). The germline CDR1 and CDR2 sequences are MDHEN and SYDVKM. This CDR3 spans 15 amino acids. V lost 4 bases to trimming and J lost 3 bases, with 13 bases between them.

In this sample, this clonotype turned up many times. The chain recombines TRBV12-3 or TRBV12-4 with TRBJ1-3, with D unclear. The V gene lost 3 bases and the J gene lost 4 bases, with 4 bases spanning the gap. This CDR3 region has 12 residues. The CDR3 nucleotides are TGTGCCAGCAGTTTTTCGGGAAACACCATATATTTT. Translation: CASSFSGNTIYF.

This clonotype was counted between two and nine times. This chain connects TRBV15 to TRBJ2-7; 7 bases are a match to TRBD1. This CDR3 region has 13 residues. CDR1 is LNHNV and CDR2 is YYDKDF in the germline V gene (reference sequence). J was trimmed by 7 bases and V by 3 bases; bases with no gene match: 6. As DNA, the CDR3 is TGTGCCACCAGCAGGGACAGGACCTCTGAGCAGTACTTC. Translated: CATSRDRTSEQYF.